The clone carrying this TCR beta chain has just a few counts. The data stem from a study of long-term antiretroviral therapy in people with HIV. Before DNA extraction, 1-10 million cryopreserved PBMC were held in the samples. Researchers ran immunoSEQ v3.0 at survey level. The table came from immunoSEQ multiplex PCR; TCRdb's copy has only in-frame clones and leaves some out. The table shows just under 20,000 clones, with roughly 90% occurring only once. The CDR3 runs to 15 residues. V gave up 5 bases and J gave up 2 bases, with 16 bases separating them. Looked up from germline, CDR1 is MNHEY and CDR2 is SVGAGI.

The sample consisted of unsorted PBMCs, taken 2.1 years after starting antiretroviral therapy. This TCR was sampled from a young man with HIV. The chain recombines TRBV6-5 with TRBJ2-7, with D hard to call. The CDR3 coding sequence is TGTGCCAGCAGTATACTCACCGGGCCGACCTACGAGCAGTACTTC. It encodes CASSILTGPTYEQYF.